The 23 T cell receptor beta chains below were found in one sample sequenced in a study of T-cell reconstitution after alpha-beta-depleted transplantation in children. This sample's TCRbeta library carried unique molecular identifier barcodes. TCRdb analysed the PCR reads with MiXCR anew, one entry per CDR3 protein. This sample has around 500,000 distinct CDR3 sequences, with about 21% found just once. The sample consisted of PBMCs, mostly from graft donor cells, taken 360 days after TCRalphabeta/CD19-depleted stem cell transplant. The receptors here all came from a boy younger than two who had a stem cell transplant for acute myeloid leukemia, so the T cells may come from the graft donor.

This chain uses TRBV20-1 with TRBJ2-7; no definite D call. This CDR3 has 11 residues. The germline gives CDR1 DFQATT, CDR2 SNEGSKA (reference sequence). Trimming stripped 0 bases from V and 6 bases from J, with 6 bases between. This CDR3 reads CSAREGIEQYV. CDR3 nucleotides: TGCAGTGCTAGAGAAGGGATCGAGCAGTACGTC.

To note about this clonotype: A much larger clonotype is one base distant, so this may be a read error. Since the CDR3 does not end with the conserved phenylalanine or tryptophan, this likely comes from a read error. The chain couples TRBV5-1 to TRBJ1-6, with 7 bases aligning to TRBD1. Germline CDR1 reads SGHRS; CDR2 reads YFSETQ. J was trimmed by 7 bases and V by 0 bases; bases with no gene match: 4. This CDR3 spans 15 amino acids. CDR3 region: CASSLAGTANSPLHI. The CDR3 region has the DNA TGCGCCAGCAGCTTGGCGGGGACAGCCAATTCACCCCTCCACATT.

A single count supports this clonotype. This chain links TRBV7-7 with TRBJ2-1; TRBD2 aligns across 13 bases. Germline CDR1 is SSHAT and CDR2 is FNYEAQ (reference sequence). The CDR3 sequence is 15 residues long. V shed 6 bases, J shed 5 bases, and the junction held 4 bases outside the gene matches. The CDR3 coding sequence is TGTGCCAGCAGTACCGGGACTAGCGGGAACAATGAGCAGTTCTTC. Translating gives CASSTGTSGNNEQFF.

In this sample, this clonotype turned up many times. The genes are TRBV10-3 and TRBJ2-3; 13 bases agree with TRBD2. This CDR3 region has 14 residues. V lost 8 bases to trimming and J lost 2 bases; unmatched junction nucleotides: 1. CDR1 is ENHRY and CDR2 is SYGVKD in the germline V gene. The CDR3 DNA follows: TGTGCCATCGGACTAGCGGGAGACACAGATACGCAGTATTTT. This translates into CAIGLAGDTDTQYF.

This clonotype has just a few counts. The chain couples TRBV12-3 or TRBV12-4 to TRBJ2-7; D not certain. This CDR3 has 17 amino acids. The V and J ends lost 6 bases and 0 bases respectively, with 21 bases between them. CDR3: CASSPVKAGDSSYEQYV. CDR3 bases: TGTGCCAGCAGCCCCGTCAAGGCAGGCGATAGCTCCTACGAGCAGTACGTC.

This clonotype has just one count. J is TRBJ1-5 and V is TRBV15; D not certain. This CDR3 spans 14 amino acids. The V gene's germline CDR1 is LNHNV and CDR2 YYDKDF (reference sequence). V lost 0 bases and J 4 bases, leaving 7 bases between the germline ends. CDR3 sequence: CATSRDSPNQPQHF. The CDR3 DNA reads TGTGCCACCAGCAGAGATTCCCCAAATCAGCCCCAGCATTTT.

This clonotype came up many times. The chain is built from TRBV6-5 and TRBJ1-5, with a weak D call TRBD1 (5 bases). Trimming took 7 bases from V and 3 from J, leaving 13 bases between them. From germline, CDR1 is MNHEY and CDR2 SVGAGI. This CDR3 region has 14 residues. CDR3 region: CASNTRQLNQPQHF. As DNA, the CDR3 is TGTGCCAGCAACACCCGACAGCTCAATCAGCCCCAGCATTTT.

This chain connects TRBV20-1 to TRBJ2-3; D remains ambiguous. The germline gives CDR1 DFQATT, CDR2 SNEGSKA (reference sequence). The CDR3 is 14 residues long. With 3 bases removed from V and 1 base from J, the gap between germline ends came to 11 bases. The CDR3 DNA reads as TGCAGTGCTAGCTCCTATTTTGGCACAGATACGCAGTATTTT. It specifies CSASSYFGTDTQYF.

V usage is TRBV6-1 and J usage is TRBJ2-3; maybe TRBD1 (5 bases). V was shortened by 6 bases and J by 6 bases, with 19 bases between the two germline ends. This CDR3 is built from 15 residues. The germline V gene encodes CDR1 MNHNS and CDR2 SASEGT. DNA of the CDR3: TGTGCCAGCAGACGGACCTTCAGGGCAGACGATACGCAGTATTTT. Protein product: CASRRTFRADDTQYF.

This clonotype was seen a few times. V is TRBV29-1 and J is TRBJ2-3; either TRBD1 or TRBD2 may fit D (5 bases each). The CDR3 is made up of 14 amino acids. Germline CDR1 and CDR2: SQVTM and ANQGSEA. V was pared by 6 bases and J by 4 bases, with 17 bases between. As DNA, the CDR3 is TGCAGCGTGTCAACCGGGACGAGCCCAGATACGCAGTATTTT. It codes for CSVSTGTSPDTQYF.

The rearrangement links TRBV29-1 to TRBJ2-2; D might be TRBD1 (5 bases). Trimming removed 5 bases from V and 6 bases from J, with 19 bases in between. Germline V gene sequence: CDR1 SQVTM, CDR2 ANQGSEA. The CDR3 is made up of 15 amino acids. CDR3 in amino acids: CSVNSRTFEAGELFF. Here the CDR3 DNA reads TGCAGCGTTAATAGTAGGACATTCGAGGCCGGGGAGCTGTTTTTT.

This clonotype was observed many times. The chain joins TRBV10-3 to TRBJ2-4, with a possible D match to TRBD1 (6 bases). Germline loops: CDR1 ENHRY, CDR2 SYGVKD. Trimming removed 5 bases from V and 0 bases from J, with 14 bases in between. The CDR3 totals 16 residues. The CDR3 sequence: CAISNGTPLAKNIQYF. In DNA, the CDR3 is TGTGCCATCAGTAATGGGACACCCTTAGCCAAAAACATTCAGTACTTC.

The chain carries TRBV12-3 or TRBV12-4 and TRBJ2-5; D not resolved. The CDR3 is 14 residues long. V gave up 1 base and J gave up 0 bases, with 6 bases separating them. DNA for the CDR3: TGTGCCAGCAGTTTAGGTCACAACCAAGAGACCCAGTACTTC. The encoded protein is CASSLGHNQETQYF.

This clonotype was detected many times. This chain joins TRBV12-3 or TRBV12-4 and TRBJ1-2; D call uncertain. V dropped 8 bases and J dropped 1 base, with 5 bases sitting between them. CDR3 size: 11 residues. DNA for the CDR3: TGTGCCAGCGGGATTAACTATGGCTACACCTTC. Translating gives CASGINYGYTF.

In its sample, this clonotype was seen many times. The chain uses TRBV6-5 and TRBJ1-1, with a weak D call TRBD1 (5 bases). Trimming shortened V by 0 bases and J by 1 base, and 9 bases separated the two germline ends. The CDR3 extends over 15 amino acids. Germline lookup yields CDR1 MNHEY and CDR2 SVGAGI. CDR3 nucleotide sequence: TGTGCCAGCAGTTACTCGAGGGGTCCGAACACTGAAGCTTTCTTT. Its translation: CASSYSRGPNTEAFF.

This chain uses TRBV10-3 with TRBJ2-5, with 14 bases matching TRBD2. V trimming: 6 bases; J trimming: 2 bases; junction bases outside the gene matches: 5. CDR1 is ENHRY, CDR2 SYGVKD, per germline. The CDR3 sequence is 16 residues long. This CDR3 reads CAIRPRTSGGQETQYF. The CDR3 bases are TGTGCCATCAGACCGAGGACTAGCGGGGGGCAAGAGACCCAGTACTTC.

Many counts were recorded for this clonotype. The chain links TRBV27 to TRBJ2-1, with 7 nucleotides matching TRBD2. Germline-derived CDR1 and CDR2 are MNHEY and SMNVEV (reference sequence). This CDR3 spans 15 amino acids. Germline trimming cut 3 bases from V and 3 bases from J; bases unmatched to any gene: 5. This CDR3 reads CASSLAGVSYNEQFF. CDR3 DNA: TGTGCCAGCAGTTTGGCGGGGGTAAGCTACAATGAGCAGTTCTTC.

This clonotype was picked up many times. This chain uses TRBV20-1 with TRBJ2-2, with TRBD2 as a possible D gene (6 bases). V gave up 1 base and J gave up 0 bases, with 15 bases separating them. The CDR3 has 17 residues. Germline V CDR1 and CDR2: DFQATT, SNEGSKA (reference sequence). The CDR3 spells CSARGEGGTSNTGELFF. The CDR3 nucleotides read TGCAGTGCTAGAGGAGAGGGCGGGACCTCGAACACCGGGGAGCTGTTTTTT.

The chain is built from TRBV5-4 and TRBJ1-1, with D uncertain. The V end lost 1 base, the J end lost 7 bases, and 11 bases lay between the germline ends. The CDR3 loop spans 13 amino acids. Germline V gene lookup returns CDR1 SGHNT and CDR2 YYREEE (reference sequence). The CDR3 region has the DNA TGTGCCAGCAGCTTGAAAGGTCTCGGTGAAGCTTTCTTT. It codes for CASSLKGLGEAFF.

V is TRBV7-9 and J is TRBJ2-1, with TRBD2 matching over 7 bases. V lost 6 bases and J lost 7; bases outside the gene matches: 18. This CDR3 comprises 17 residues. Germline V gives CDR1 SEHNR, CDR2 FQNEAQ (reference sequence). This CDR3 is CASSTRRGEGWQNEQFF. The DNA of the CDR3 is TGTGCCAGCAGTACTCGACGGGGGGAGGGGTGGCAAAATGAGCAGTTCTTC.

The V call is TRBV20-1, the J call TRBJ2-2, with 10 bases lining up with TRBD1. CDR3 length: 19 amino acids. CDR1 and CDR2 (germline): DFQATT, SNEGSKA (reference sequence). The V and J ends lost 3 bases and 2 bases, in that order; junction bases with no gene match: 15. The CDR3 sequence is CSASILHSRTGGNTGELFF. Here the CDR3 DNA reads TGCAGTGCTAGCATTCTACATTCGCGGACAGGGGGAAACACCGGGGAGCTGTTTTTT.

This clonotype came up a few times. The chain uses TRBV24-1 and TRBJ2-3; 7 bases are a match to TRBD1. Trimming removed 5 bases from V and 1 base from J; junction bases left unmatched: 5. The CDR3 length is 15 residues. CDR1 is KGHDR, CDR2 SFDVKD, per germline. DNA of the CDR3: TGTGCCACCAGTGCGACGGACAGGCGCACAGATACGCAGTATTTT. This gives the protein CATSATDRRTDTQYF.

This clonotype has just a few counts. The genes are TRBV7-9 and TRBJ1-1; D uncertain. There are 11 residues in the CDR3. Trimming shortened V by 8 bases and J by 7 bases, and 11 bases separated the two germline ends. CDR1 SEHNR and CDR2 FQNEAQ come from the germline V gene (reference sequence). The DNA of the CDR3 is TGTGCCAGCCTGGCAGCGGGTGAAGCTTTCTTT. This encodes CASLAAGEAFF.